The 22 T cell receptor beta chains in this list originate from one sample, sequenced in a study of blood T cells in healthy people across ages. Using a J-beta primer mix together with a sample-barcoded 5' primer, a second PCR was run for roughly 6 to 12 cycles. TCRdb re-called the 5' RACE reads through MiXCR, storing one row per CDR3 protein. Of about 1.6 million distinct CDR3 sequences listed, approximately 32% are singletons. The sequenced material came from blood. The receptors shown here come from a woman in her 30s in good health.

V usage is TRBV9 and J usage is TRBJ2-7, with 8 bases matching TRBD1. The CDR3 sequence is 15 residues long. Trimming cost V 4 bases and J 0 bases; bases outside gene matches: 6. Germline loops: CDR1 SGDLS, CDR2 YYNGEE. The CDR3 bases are TGTGCCAGCAGCCCTTCGGGACAGGTCTCCTACGAGCAGTACTTC. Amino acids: CASSPSGQVSYEQYF.

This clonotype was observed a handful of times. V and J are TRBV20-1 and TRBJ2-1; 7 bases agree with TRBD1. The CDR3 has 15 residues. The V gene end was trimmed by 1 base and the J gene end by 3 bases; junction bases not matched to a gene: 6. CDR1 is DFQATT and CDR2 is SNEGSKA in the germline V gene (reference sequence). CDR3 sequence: CSARVRGGVYNEQFF. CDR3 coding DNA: TGCAGTGCTAGAGTGCGAGGGGGCGTCTACAATGAGCAGTTCTTC.

CDR3 loop: CASSQDTQGASPLHF. The CDR3 DNA follows: TGTGCCAGCAGCCAAGATACACAGGGCGCTTCACCCCTCCACTTT. The chain links TRBV4-2 to TRBJ1-6, with D perhaps matching TRBD1 (6 bases). The CDR3 totals 15 residues. The germline CDR1 and CDR2 sequences are LGHNA and YNFKEQ. Deletions cut 0 bases from V and 9 bases from J, with 12 bases between.

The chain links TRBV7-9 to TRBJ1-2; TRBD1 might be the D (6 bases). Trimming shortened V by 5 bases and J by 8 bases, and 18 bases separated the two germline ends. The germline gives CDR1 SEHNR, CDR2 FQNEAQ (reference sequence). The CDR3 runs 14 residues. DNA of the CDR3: TGTGCCAGCAGCCCACAGGGTCCCTCGGAAGGCTACACCTTC. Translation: CASSPQGPSEGYTF.

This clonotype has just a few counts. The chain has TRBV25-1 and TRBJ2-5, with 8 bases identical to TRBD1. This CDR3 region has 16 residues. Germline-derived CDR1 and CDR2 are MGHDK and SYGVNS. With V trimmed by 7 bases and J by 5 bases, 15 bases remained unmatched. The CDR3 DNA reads TGTGCCAGCACCCTAAGCAGGGGGCGACCTGGCGAGACCCAGTACTTC. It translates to CASTLSRGRPGETQYF.

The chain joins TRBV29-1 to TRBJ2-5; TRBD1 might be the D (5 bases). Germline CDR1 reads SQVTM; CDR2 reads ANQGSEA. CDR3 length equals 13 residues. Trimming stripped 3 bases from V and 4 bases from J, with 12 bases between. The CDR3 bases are TGCAGCGTTGATCGGACATTGGGAGAGACCCAGTACTTC. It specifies CSVDRTLGETQYF.

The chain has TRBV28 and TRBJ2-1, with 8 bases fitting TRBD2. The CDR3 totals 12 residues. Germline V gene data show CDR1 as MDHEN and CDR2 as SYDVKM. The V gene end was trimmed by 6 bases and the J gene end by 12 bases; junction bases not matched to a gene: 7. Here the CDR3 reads CASSPGGDWQFF. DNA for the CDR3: TGTGCCAGCAGCCCGGGGGGGGACTGGCAGTTCTTC.

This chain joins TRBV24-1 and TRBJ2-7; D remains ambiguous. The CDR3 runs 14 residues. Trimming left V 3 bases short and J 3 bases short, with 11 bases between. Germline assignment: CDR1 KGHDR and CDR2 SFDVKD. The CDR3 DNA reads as TGTGCCACCAGTGATCCAAATCAAGGCTACGAGCAGTACTTC. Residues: CATSDPNQGYEQYF.

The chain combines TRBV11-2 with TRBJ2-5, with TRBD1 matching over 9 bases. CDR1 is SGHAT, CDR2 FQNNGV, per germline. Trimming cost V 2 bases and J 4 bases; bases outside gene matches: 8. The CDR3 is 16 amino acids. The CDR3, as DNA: TGTGCCAGCAGCTTATATACAGGGGGCTTCCGAGAGACCCAGTACTTC. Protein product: CASSLYTGGFRETQYF. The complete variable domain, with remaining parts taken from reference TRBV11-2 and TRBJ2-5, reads EAGVAQSPRYKIIEKRQSVAFWCNPISGHATLYWYQQILGQGPKLLIQFQNNGVVDDSQLPKDRFSAERLKGVDSTLKIQPAKLEDSAVYLCASSLYTGGFRETQYFGPGTRLLVL.

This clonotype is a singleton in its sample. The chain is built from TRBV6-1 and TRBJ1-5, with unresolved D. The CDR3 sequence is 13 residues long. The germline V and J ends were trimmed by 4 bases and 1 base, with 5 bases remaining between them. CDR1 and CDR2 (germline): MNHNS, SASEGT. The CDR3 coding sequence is TGTGCCAGCAGTGGAATGAGCAATCAGCCCCAGCATTTT. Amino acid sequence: CASSGMSNQPQHF.

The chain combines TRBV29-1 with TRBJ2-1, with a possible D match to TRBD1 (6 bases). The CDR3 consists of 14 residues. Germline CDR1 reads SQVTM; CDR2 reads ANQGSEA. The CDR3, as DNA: TGCACCGGAGCTAGGGGGAGTTCCTACAATGAGCAGTTCTTC. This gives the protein CTGARGSSYNEQFF.

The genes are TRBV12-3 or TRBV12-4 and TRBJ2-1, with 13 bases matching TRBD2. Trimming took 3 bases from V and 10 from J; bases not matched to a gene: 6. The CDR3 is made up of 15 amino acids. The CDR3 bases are TGTGCCAGCAGTTTTACTAGCGGGGGGGCTGTGGAGCAGTTCTTC. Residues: CASSFTSGGAVEQFF.

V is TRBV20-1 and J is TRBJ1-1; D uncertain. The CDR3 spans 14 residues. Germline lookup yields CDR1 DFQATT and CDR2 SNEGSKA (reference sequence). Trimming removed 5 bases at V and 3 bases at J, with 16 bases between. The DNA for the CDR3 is TGCAGTGCTCCTTCCAGTGGGTTCGACACTGAAGCTTTCTTT. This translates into CSAPSSGFDTEAFF.

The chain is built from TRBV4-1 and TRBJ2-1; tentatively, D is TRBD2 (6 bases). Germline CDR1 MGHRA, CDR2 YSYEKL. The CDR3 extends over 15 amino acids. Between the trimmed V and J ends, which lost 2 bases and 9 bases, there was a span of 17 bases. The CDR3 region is CASSQPPVRETEQFF. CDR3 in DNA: TGCGCCAGCAGCCAACCTCCCGTTCGGGAGACTGAGCAGTTCTTC.

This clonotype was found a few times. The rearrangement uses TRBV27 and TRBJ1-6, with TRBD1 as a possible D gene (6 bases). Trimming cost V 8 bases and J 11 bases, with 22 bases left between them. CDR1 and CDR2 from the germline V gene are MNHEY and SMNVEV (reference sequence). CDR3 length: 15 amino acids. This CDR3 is CASGPRGPLYAPLHF. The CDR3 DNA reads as TGTGCCAGCGGTCCCCGGGGGCCGTTATATGCACCCCTCCACTTT.

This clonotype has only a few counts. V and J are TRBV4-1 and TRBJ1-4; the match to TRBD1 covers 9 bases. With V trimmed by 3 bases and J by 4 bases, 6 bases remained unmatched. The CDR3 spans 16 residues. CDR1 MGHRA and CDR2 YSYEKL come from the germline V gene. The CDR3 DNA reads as TGCGCCAGCAGCCAGGGACCGGGACAGGGTAATGAAAAACTGTTTTTT. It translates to CASSQGPGQGNEKLFF.

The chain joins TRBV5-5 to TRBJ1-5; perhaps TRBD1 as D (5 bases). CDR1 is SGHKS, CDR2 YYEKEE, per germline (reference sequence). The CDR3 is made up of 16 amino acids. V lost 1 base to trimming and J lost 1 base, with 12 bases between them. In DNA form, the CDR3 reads TGTGCCAGCAGCTTGTCGGGCGGGGCAAGCAATCAGCCCCAGCATTTT. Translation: CASSLSGGASNQPQHF.

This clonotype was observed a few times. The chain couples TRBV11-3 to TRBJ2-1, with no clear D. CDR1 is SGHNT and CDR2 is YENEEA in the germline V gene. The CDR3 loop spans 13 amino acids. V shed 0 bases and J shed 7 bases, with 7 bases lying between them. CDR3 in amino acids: CASSLDRKNEQFF. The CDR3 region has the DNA TGTGCCAGCAGCTTAGATCGAAAGAATGAGCAGTTCTTC.

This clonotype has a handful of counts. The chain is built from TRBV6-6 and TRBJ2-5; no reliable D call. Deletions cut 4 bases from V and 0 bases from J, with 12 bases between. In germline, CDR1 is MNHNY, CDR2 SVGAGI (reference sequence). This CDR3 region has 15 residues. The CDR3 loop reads CASSFGGVHQETQYF. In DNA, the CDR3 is TGTGCCAGCAGTTTCGGTGGGGTTCACCAAGAGACCCAGTACTTC.

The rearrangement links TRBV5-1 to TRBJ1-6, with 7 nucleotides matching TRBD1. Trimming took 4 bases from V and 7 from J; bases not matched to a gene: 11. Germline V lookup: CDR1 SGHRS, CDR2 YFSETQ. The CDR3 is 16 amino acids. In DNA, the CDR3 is TGCGCCAGCAGCCTGGGCGGGAACAGGGGAAATTCACCCCTCCACTTT. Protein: CASSLGGNRGNSPLHF.

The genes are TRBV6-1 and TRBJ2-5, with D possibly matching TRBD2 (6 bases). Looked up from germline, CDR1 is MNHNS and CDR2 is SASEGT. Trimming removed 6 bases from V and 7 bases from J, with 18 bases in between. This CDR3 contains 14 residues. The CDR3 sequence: CASSPRSTAGTQYF. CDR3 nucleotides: TGTGCCAGCAGCCCCCGGAGTACAGCGGGGACCCAGTACTTC.

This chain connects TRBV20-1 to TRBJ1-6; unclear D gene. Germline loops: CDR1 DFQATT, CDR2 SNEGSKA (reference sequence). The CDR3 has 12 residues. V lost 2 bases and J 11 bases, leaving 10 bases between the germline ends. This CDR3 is CSARPTGAPLHF. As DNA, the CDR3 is TGCAGTGCTAGACCCACCGGGGCACCCCTCCACTTT.